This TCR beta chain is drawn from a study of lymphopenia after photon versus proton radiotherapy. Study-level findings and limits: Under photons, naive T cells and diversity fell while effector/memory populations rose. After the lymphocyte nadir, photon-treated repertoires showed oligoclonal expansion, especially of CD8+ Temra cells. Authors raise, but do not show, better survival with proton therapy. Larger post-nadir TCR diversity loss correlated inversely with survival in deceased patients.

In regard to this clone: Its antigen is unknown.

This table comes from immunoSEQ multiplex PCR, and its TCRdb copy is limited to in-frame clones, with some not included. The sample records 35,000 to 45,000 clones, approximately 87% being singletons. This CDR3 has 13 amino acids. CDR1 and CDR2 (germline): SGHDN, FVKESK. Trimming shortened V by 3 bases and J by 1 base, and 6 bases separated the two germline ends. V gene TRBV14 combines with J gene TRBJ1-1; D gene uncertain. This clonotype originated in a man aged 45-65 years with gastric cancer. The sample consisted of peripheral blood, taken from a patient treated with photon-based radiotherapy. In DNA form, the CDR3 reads TGTGCCAGCAGCCAGCAGGCGAACACTGAAGCTTTCTTT. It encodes CASSQQANTEAFF.